The 23 T cell receptor beta chains presented below share a single source sample, sequenced in a study of control samples from healthy donors and cancer patients. Libraries were prepared by immunoSEQ multiplex PCR; TCRdb keeps only in-frame clonotypes and omits some of them. The data hold 100,000 to 150,000 clones, with 88% observed a single time. Sequencing was done on a sample of blood. The origin of the receptors is a man aged 45-65 years in good health.

This chain connects TRBV10-1 to TRBJ1-5; tentatively, D is TRBD1 (5 bases). The CDR3 runs to 14 residues. CDR1 and CDR2 from the germline V gene are WNHNN and SYGVQD (reference sequence). The germline V and J ends were trimmed by 7 bases and 9 bases, with 19 bases remaining between them. In nucleotides, the CDR3 is TGCGCCAGCACCAGAGACCCGGGGCGATGGCCCCAGCATTTT. Encoded protein: CASTRDPGRWPQHF.

In its sample, this clone ranks as medium-sized. V gene TRBV5-6 combines with J gene TRBJ1-1; TRBD1 might be the D (5 bases). The ends were cut back, 1 base at V and 1 base at J, with 5 bases in the middle. CDR3 length: 13 residues. Germline CDR1 is SGHDT and CDR2 is YYEEEE. The CDR3 DNA follows: TGTGCCAGCAGCTTGCAGGGGAACACTGAAGCTTTCTTT. Residues: CASSLQGNTEAFF.

The CDR3 DNA reads as TGCGCCAGCAGCCCGGACAGGGAGGTTTCACCCCTCCACTTT. As protein: CASSPDREVSPLHF. The rearrangement links TRBV5-1 to TRBJ1-6; 8 bases line up with TRBD1. The germline V gene encodes CDR1 SGHRS and CDR2 YFSETQ. The trim removed 4 bases at V and 9 bases at J, leaving 6 bases unmatched. The CDR3 totals 14 residues.

V gene TRBV6-5 combines with J gene TRBJ2-7; 8 nucleotides align to TRBD1. The germline gives CDR1 MNHEY, CDR2 SVGAGI. The CDR3 is 12 residues long. V lost 6 bases and J lost 2; bases outside the gene matches: 0. CDR3: CASRTGAYEQYF. In nucleotides, the CDR3 is TGTGCCAGCAGGACAGGGGCCTACGAGCAGTACTTC.

V and J are TRBV11-2 and TRBJ1-2, with D maybe TRBD1 (5 bases). The CDR3 is 14 residues long. Per the germline V gene, CDR1 is SGHAT and CDR2 is FQNNGV. V was pared by 0 bases and J by 4 bases, with 9 bases between. CDR3 region: CASSLDRTGYGYTF. The CDR3 region has the DNA TGTGCCAGCAGCTTAGATCGAACAGGCTATGGCTACACCTTC.

This clone was seen only once. The chain links TRBV7-3 to TRBJ1-1, with D possibly being TRBD1 (5 bases). V lost 5 bases to trimming and J lost 3 bases, with 10 bases between them. The CDR3 length is 13 residues. CDR1 and CDR2 (germline): SGHTA, FQGTGA. CDR3 sequence: CASSGGGYTEAFF. CDR3 sequence (DNA): TGTGCCAGCAGCGGGGGTGGGTACACTGAAGCTTTCTTT. Using reference TRBV7-3 and TRBJ1-1 for the parts outside the CDR3, the full variable domain is GAGVSQTPSNKVTEKGKYVELRCDPISGHTALYWYRQSLGQGPEFLIYFQGTGAADDSGLPNDRFFAVRPEGSVSTLKIQRTERGDSAVYLCASSGGGYTEAFFGQGTRLTVV.

The CDR3 DNA follows: TGTGCCAGCAGCCATCCAGGGGGCGCGGCAGATACGCAGTATTTT. Its translation: CASSHPGGAADTQYF. V and J are TRBV14 and TRBJ2-3; 8 positions match TRBD1. CDR1 SGHDN and CDR2 FVKESK come from the germline V gene. The CDR3 totals 15 residues. Trimming cost V 3 bases and J 4 bases; bases outside gene matches: 6.

The chain joins TRBV28 to TRBJ1-3, with unresolved D. Trimming cost V 5 bases and J 1 base, with 15 bases left between them. The length of the CDR3 is 16 residues. From germline, CDR1 is MDHEN and CDR2 SYDVKM. For the CDR3, the DNA is TGTGCCAGCAGTGACGCCGAACGAGGGTCTGGAAACACCATATATTTT. Its protein is CASSDAERGSGNTIYF.

The V call is TRBV6-5, the J call TRBJ2-2, with D possibly TRBD2 on 5 matching bases. The CDR3 loop spans 14 amino acids. V lost 10 bases and J 3 bases, leaving 15 bases between the germline ends. Per germline, CDR1 MNHEY and CDR2 SVGAGI. CDR3 loop: CATRTAGDTGELFF. CDR3 bases: TGTGCCACCCGGACTGCCGGCGACACCGGGGAGCTGTTTTTT.

The V and J genes are TRBV2 and TRBJ2-1; D call uncertain. Between the trimmed V and J ends, which lost 5 bases and 4 bases, there was a span of 15 bases. This CDR3 has 15 amino acids. Looked up from germline, CDR1 is SNHLY and CDR2 is FYNNEI. The CDR3 here is CASSLGPQSYNEQFF. CDR3 nucleotides: TGTGCCAGCAGTTTGGGCCCCCAGAGTTACAATGAGCAGTTCTTC.

The count of this clone is one. This chain joins TRBV18 and TRBJ2-7; no reliable D call. V lost 3 bases, J lost 3 bases, and 12 bases lay in between. CDR3 size: 14 residues. CDR1 and CDR2 (germline): KGHSH, LQKENI. The DNA for the CDR3 is TGTGCCAGCTCACCCCCCCAGTCCCTCTACGAGCAGTACTTC. Protein sequence: CASSPPQSLYEQYF.

V and J are TRBV7-9 and TRBJ2-5, with D unresolved. This CDR3 has 15 residues. Germline loops: CDR1 SEHNR, CDR2 FQNEAQ (reference sequence). The V end was cut by 1 base, the J end by 5 bases, with 14 bases between. CDR3 protein: CASSLDRRPKETQYF. In DNA, the CDR3 is TGTGCCAGCAGCTTAGATAGGCGGCCTAAGGAGACCCAGTACTTC.

J is TRBJ1-3 and V is TRBV5-1; 9 bases are a match to TRBD1. After removal of 4 bases from V and 2 bases from J, the junction contained 10 bases not matched to a gene. The CDR3 has 17 residues. Per the germline V gene, CDR1 is SGHRS and CDR2 is YFSETQ. The CDR3 sequence is CASSTQGQGRPGNTIYF. CDR3 nucleotides: TGCGCCAGCAGCACGCAGGGACAGGGACGTCCTGGAAACACCATATATTTT.

This clone has only a few counts. The rearrangement uses TRBV4-1 and TRBJ1-1; D ambiguous. This CDR3 has 16 residues. The germline V gene encodes CDR1 MGHRA and CDR2 YSYEKL. V dropped 2 bases and J dropped 0 bases, with 13 bases sitting between them. For the CDR3, the DNA is TGCGCCAGCAGCCAACACCCCAACAAACTGAACACTGAAGCTTTCTTT. This translates into CASSQHPNKLNTEAFF.

There are a few counts of this clone. CDR3 residues: CATSRGQGARSGNTIYF. DNA for the CDR3: TGTGCCACCAGCAGAGGACAGGGGGCTCGCTCTGGAAACACCATATATTTT. The rearrangement uses TRBV15 and TRBJ1-3; TRBD1 matches 10 bases. There are 17 residues in the CDR3. Germline V gives CDR1 LNHNV, CDR2 YYDKDF (reference sequence). Trimming at V came to 1 base and at J to 0 bases, leaving 3 bases not matched to a gene.

The chain's CDR3 is CASRSARNTGELFF. CDR3 coding DNA: TGTGCCAGCAGAAGTGCTAGGAACACCGGGGAGCTGTTTTTT. This chain links TRBV7-9 with TRBJ2-2; D gene uncertain. The CDR3 has 14 amino acids. Germline V gives CDR1 SEHNR, CDR2 FQNEAQ (reference sequence). V was shortened by 6 bases and J by 1 base, with 9 bases between the two germline ends.

This clone is medium-sized. This sample includes further DNA sequences coding for the same CDR3. The rearrangement links TRBV4-1 to TRBJ2-7; 7 bases align to TRBD2. The junction had 10 bases not matched to a gene; V was cut back by 4 bases and J by 4 bases. Germline V gene data show CDR1 as MGHRA and CDR2 as YSYEKL. The CDR3 runs 15 residues. The CDR3 nucleotides read TGCGCCAGCAGCCTACTTGGGGGGGGTCGTTACGAGCAGTACTTC. This sequence encodes CASSLLGGGRYEQYF.

The CDR3 loop reads CAISGQTYEQYF. In nucleotides, the CDR3 is TGTGCCATCAGCGGACAGACCTACGAGCAGTACTTC. This chain links TRBV10-3 with TRBJ2-7; tentatively, D is TRBD1 (6 bases). Germline-derived CDR1 and CDR2 are ENHRY and SYGVKD. The ends were cut back, 6 bases at V and 2 bases at J, with 8 bases in the middle. The CDR3 runs 12 residues.

The J gene is TRBJ2-1, the V gene TRBV7-9; D may correspond to TRBD1 or TRBD2 (5 bases each). Per the germline V gene, CDR1 is SEHNR and CDR2 is FQNEAQ (reference sequence). Trimming removed 2 bases from V and 9 bases from J, with 11 bases in between. This CDR3 has 13 residues. CDR3 protein: CASSLLGVAEQFF. The CDR3 DNA reads as TGTGCCAGCAGCTTACTGGGGGTAGCTGAGCAGTTCTTC.

This clone was seen a single time. This sequence joins TRBV7-7 and TRBJ2-5; a weak D match, TRBD1 (5 bases). Germline values: CDR1 SSHAT, CDR2 FNYEAQ (reference sequence). CDR3 length: 15 residues. With 4 bases removed from V and 5 bases from J, the gap between germline ends came to 17 bases. For the CDR3, the DNA is TGTGCCAGCAGCTACCTAGGACACGGTGGGGAGACCCAGTACTTC. Amino acids: CASSYLGHGGETQYF.

This chain links TRBV7-9 with TRBJ2-5; perhaps TRBD1 as D (6 bases). CDR3 length equals 14 residues. The germline gives CDR1 SEHNR, CDR2 FQNEAQ (reference sequence). Trimming took off 4 bases at V and 1 base at J, with 10 bases between the two ends. This CDR3 reads CASSSWDTQETQYF. CDR3 sequence (DNA): TGTGCCAGCAGCTCATGGGACACCCAAGAGACCCAGTACTTC. Filled out from reference TRBV7-9 and TRBJ2-5, the complete variable domain reads DTGVSQNPRHKITKRGQNVTFRCDPISEHNRLYWYRQTLGQGPEFLTYFQNEAQLEKSRLLSDRFSAERPKGSFSTLEIQRTEQGDSAMYLCASSSWDTQETQYFGPGTRLLVL.

This chain links TRBV20-1 with TRBJ1-6; D remains unclear. V lost 0 bases to trimming and J lost 18 bases, with 12 bases between them. CDR1 is DFQATT, CDR2 SNEGSKA, per germline (reference sequence). The CDR3 spans 11 residues. CDR3 in DNA: TGCAGTGCTAGAGATGGCCCCGGTCGCCACTTT. This encodes CSARDGPGRHF.

The chain uses TRBV7-2 and TRBJ2-7, with TRBD1 matching 11 bases. The germline V gene has CDR1 SGHTA and CDR2 FQGNSA. This CDR3 has 17 residues. V shed 5 bases and J 1 base; nucleotides not matched to a gene: 10. CDR3 residues: CASSLGTGGYLSYEQYF. DNA of the CDR3: TGTGCCAGCAGCCTCGGGACAGGGGGTTATTTGTCCTACGAGCAGTACTTC.